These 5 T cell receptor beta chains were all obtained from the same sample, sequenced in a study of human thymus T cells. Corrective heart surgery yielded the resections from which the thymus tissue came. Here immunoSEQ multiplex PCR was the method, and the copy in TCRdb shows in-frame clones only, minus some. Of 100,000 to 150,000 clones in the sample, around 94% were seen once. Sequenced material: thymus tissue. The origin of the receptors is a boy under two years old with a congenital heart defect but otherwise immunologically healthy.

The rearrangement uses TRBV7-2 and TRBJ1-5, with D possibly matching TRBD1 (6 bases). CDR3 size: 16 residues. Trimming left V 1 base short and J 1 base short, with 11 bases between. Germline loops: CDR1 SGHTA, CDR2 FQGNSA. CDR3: CASSLGGGLSNQPQHF. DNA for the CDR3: TGTGCCAGCAGCTTAGGCGGGGGGCTCAGCAATCAGCCCCAGCATTTT.

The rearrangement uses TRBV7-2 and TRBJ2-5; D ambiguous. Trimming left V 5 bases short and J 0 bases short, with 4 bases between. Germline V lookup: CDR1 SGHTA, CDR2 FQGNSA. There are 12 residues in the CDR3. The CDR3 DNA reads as TGTGCCAGCAGCCGTTACCAAGAGACCCAGTACTTC. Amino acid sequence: CASSRYQETQYF.

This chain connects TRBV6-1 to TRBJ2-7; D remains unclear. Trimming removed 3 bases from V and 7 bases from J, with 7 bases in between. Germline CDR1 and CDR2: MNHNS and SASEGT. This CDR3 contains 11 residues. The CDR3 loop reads CASSDGCEQYF. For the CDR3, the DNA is TGTGCCAGCAGTGACGGGTGTGAGCAGTACTTC.

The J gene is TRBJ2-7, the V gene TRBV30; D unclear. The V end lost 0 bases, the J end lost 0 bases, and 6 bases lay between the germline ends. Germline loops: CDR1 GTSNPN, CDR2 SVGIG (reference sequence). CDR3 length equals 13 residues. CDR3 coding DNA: TGTGCCTGGAGTGTCCCGAGCTCCTACGAGCAGTACTTC. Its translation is CAWSVPSSYEQYF.

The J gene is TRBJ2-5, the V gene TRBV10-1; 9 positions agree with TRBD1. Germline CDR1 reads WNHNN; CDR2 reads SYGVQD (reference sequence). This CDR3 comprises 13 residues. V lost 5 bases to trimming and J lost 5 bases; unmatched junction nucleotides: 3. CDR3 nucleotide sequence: TGCGCCAGCAGTAATGACAGGGGGGAGACCCAGTACTTC. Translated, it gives CASSNDRGETQYF.